Shown below are 9 T cell receptor beta chains from a single sample sequenced in a study of sequential checkpoint blockade in melanoma. TCRdb keeps only in-frame clones here, not all; method: immunoSEQ multiplex PCR. The top ten clones hold 16% of a sample with 10,000 to 11,000 clones, roughly three fifths of them seen once. Treatment reported: randomized to nivolumab then ipilimumab (arm A) or the reverse (arm B). The sample was CD8+ T cells sorted from blood (inferred from file names), taken from a patient given nivolumab and ipilimumab in sequence. The receptor source for this set is a human donor with melanoma.

The chain has TRBV6-5 and TRBJ1-5; no firm D call. Between the trimmed V and J ends, which lost 2 bases and 9 bases, there was a span of 8 bases. The germline CDR1 and CDR2 sequences are MNHEY and SVGAGI. The CDR3 loop spans 12 amino acids. The CDR3 region is CASSYRSGPQHF. The CDR3 region has the DNA TGTGCCAGCAGTTACAGGAGCGGGCCCCAGCATTTT.

This clone is medium-sized (0.01 to 0.1%). This chain links TRBV28 with TRBJ1-1; D possibly corresponds to TRBD1 (5 bases). The CDR3 runs 13 residues. The V gene lost 8 bases and the J gene lost 0 bases, with 10 bases spanning the gap. Germline-derived CDR1 and CDR2 are MDHEN and SYDVKM. CDR3 DNA sequence: TGTGCCAGCGGACGGACATTGAACACTGAAGCTTTCTTT. Protein product: CASGRTLNTEAFF.

In its sample, this clone was seen a few times. The chain links TRBV5-1 to TRBJ2-7; 8 nucleotides agree with TRBD2. V lost 2 bases to trimming and J lost 3 bases; unmatched junction nucleotides: 4. Germline V lookup: CDR1 SGHRS, CDR2 YFSETQ. The CDR3 is made up of 14 amino acids. The CDR3 sequence is CASSLMSGSYEQYF. The CDR3 region has the DNA TGCGCCAGCAGCTTAATGAGCGGGAGCTACGAGCAGTACTTC. The variable domain in full, completed from reference TRBV5-1 and TRBJ2-7, reads KAGVTQTPRYLIKTRGQQVTLSCSPISGHRSVSWYQQTPGQGLQFLFEYFSETQRNKGNFPGRFSGRQFSNSRSEMNVSTLELGDSALYLCASSLMSGSYEQYFGPGTRLTVT.

The chain recombines TRBV6-5 with TRBJ2-1; 9 bases line up with TRBD1. This CDR3 comprises 13 residues. Germline lookup yields CDR1 MNHEY and CDR2 SVGAGI. Trimming removed 11 bases from V and 1 base from J; junction bases left unmatched: 3. CDR3 residues: CAGGTGSYNEQFF. As DNA, the CDR3 is TGTGCCGGCGGGACAGGGTCCTACAATGAGCAGTTCTTC.

The rearrangement joins TRBV9 to TRBJ2-1, with 13 positions matching TRBD2. The CDR3 has 16 amino acids. Trimming took 4 bases from V and 3 from J; bases not matched to a gene: 4. The germline CDR1 and CDR2 sequences are SGDLS and YYNGEE. For the CDR3, the DNA is TGTGCCAGCAGCTTCGGACTAGCGGGGGTCTACAATGAGCAGTTCTTC. Residues: CASSFGLAGVYNEQFF. Full variable domain (missing parts from reference TRBV9 and TRBJ2-1): DSGVTQTPKHLITATGQRVTLRCSPRSGDLSVYWYQQSLDQGLQFLIQYYNGEERAKGNILERFSAQQFPDLHSELNLSSLELGDSALYFCASSFGLAGVYNEQFFGPGTRLTVL.

The V call is TRBV9, the J call TRBJ2-1; the match to TRBD1 covers 8 bases. The V and J ends lost 4 bases and 3 bases, in that order; junction bases with no gene match: 15. The CDR3 spans 18 residues. Germline V lookup: CDR1 SGDLS, CDR2 YYNGEE. CDR3 sequence: CASSPSGGSGGYYNEQFF. The CDR3 nucleotides are TGTGCCAGCAGCCCGTCGGGCGGGTCAGGGGGCTACTACAATGAGCAGTTCTTC.

The chain joins TRBV7-9 to TRBJ2-7; a possible D gene is TRBD2 (5 bases). The germline CDR1 and CDR2 sequences are SEHNR and FQNEAQ (reference sequence). The CDR3 runs 14 residues. V lost 0 bases and J 2 bases, leaving 8 bases between the germline ends. This CDR3 reads CASSLAGDTYEQYF. The DNA for the CDR3 is TGTGCCAGCAGCTTAGCGGGAGACACCTACGAGCAGTACTTC.

The chain combines TRBV18 with TRBJ2-1; 8 bases agree with TRBD1. The CDR3 is 17 amino acids. The ends lost 0 bases at V and 8 bases at J; junction bases unmatched: 12. CDR1 is KGHSH, CDR2 LQKENI, per germline. CDR3 DNA sequence: TGTGCCAGCTCACCACCGGGCTCAGGGGGCTTCCAGGATGAGCAGTTCTTC. Its translation is CASSPPGSGGFQDEQFF.

The rearrangement joins TRBV19 to TRBJ2-7; D gene unclear. Germline values: CDR1 LNHDA, CDR2 SQIVND (reference sequence). Trimming took off 4 bases at V and 6 bases at J, with 7 bases between the two ends. CDR3 length: 11 amino acids. The DNA for the CDR3 is TGTGCCAGTAGTACCAGCGTCGAGCAGTACTTC. Protein: CASSTSVEQYF.